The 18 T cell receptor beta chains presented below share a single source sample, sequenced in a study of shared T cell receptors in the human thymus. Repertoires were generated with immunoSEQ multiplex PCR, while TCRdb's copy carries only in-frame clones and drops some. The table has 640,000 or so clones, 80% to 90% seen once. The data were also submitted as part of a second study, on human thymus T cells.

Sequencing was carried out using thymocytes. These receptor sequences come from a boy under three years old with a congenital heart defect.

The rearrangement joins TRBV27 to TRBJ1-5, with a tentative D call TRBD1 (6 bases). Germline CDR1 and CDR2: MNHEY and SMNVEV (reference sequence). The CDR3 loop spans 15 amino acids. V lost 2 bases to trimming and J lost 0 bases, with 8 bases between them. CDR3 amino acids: CASSLRGYSNQPQHF. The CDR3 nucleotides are TGTGCCAGCAGTTTAAGGGGGTATAGCAATCAGCCCCAGCATTTT.

The DNA for the CDR3 is TGTGCCAGCAGTGAAGCAAAGGACAGGAGAAGTCTAATGAAAAACTTCCAACTGTTTTTT. It codes for CASSEAKDRRSLMKNFQLFF. The V call is TRBV6-1, the J call TRBJ1-4, with 7 bases matching TRBD1. Unmatched junction bases numbered 25, after V lost 0 bases and J lost 12 bases. Germline CDR1 and CDR2: MNHNS and SASEGT. The CDR3 runs to 20 residues.

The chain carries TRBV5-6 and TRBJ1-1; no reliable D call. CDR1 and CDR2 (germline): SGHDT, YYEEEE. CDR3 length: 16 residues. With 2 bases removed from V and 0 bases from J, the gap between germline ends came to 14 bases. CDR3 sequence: CASSLMESRMNTEAFF. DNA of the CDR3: TGTGCCAGCAGCTTAATGGAGTCCCGGATGAACACTGAAGCTTTCTTT.

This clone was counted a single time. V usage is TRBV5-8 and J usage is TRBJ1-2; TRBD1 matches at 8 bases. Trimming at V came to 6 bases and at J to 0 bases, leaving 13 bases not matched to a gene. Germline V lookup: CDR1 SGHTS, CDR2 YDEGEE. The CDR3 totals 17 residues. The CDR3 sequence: CASITSGQALSNYGYTF. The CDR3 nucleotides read TGTGCCAGCATCACTTCGGGACAGGCATTATCTAACTATGGCTACACCTTC.

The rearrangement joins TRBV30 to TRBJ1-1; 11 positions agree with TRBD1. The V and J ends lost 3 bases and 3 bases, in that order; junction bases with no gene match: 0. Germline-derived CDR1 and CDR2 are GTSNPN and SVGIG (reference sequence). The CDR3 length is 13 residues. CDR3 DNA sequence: TGTGCCTGGAGGGGACAGGGGGACACTGAAGCTTTCTTT. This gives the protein CAWRGQGDTEAFF.

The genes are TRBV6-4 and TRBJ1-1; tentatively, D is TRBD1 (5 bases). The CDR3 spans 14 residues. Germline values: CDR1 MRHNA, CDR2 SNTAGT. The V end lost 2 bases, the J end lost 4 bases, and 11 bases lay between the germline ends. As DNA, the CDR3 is TGTGCCAGCAGTGACGGGGCGCAGAGCACTGAAGCTTTCTTT. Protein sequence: CASSDGAQSTEAFF.

The CDR3 region has the DNA TGTGCCAGCAGTTTATGCAGGTCCGGGGTGGAGACCCAGTACTTC. This translates into CASSLCRSGVETQYF. The chain recombines TRBV28 with TRBJ2-5; D perhaps matches TRBD2 (5 bases). Per germline, CDR1 MDHEN and CDR2 SYDVKM. The length of the CDR3 is 15 residues. V was clipped by 0 bases and J by 5 bases, with 13 bases between them.

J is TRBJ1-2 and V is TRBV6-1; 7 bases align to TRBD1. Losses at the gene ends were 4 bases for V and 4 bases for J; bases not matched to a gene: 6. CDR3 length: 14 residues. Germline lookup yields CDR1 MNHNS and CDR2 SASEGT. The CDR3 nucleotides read TGTGCCAGCAGTGGGGGGGACAGCTTCTATGGCTACACCTTC. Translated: CASSGGDSFYGYTF.

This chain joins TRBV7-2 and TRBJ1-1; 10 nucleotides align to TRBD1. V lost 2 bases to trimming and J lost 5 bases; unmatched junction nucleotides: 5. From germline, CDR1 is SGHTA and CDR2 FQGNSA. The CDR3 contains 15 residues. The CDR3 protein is CASSLKGQGRTEAFF. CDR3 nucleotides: TGTGCCAGCAGCTTAAAGGGACAGGGGAGAACTGAAGCTTTCTTT.

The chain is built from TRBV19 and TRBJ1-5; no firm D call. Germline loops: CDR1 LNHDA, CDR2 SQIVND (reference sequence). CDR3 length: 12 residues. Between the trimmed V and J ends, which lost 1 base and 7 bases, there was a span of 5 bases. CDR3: CASSIVLQPQHF. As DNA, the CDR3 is TGTGCCAGTAGTATAGTTCTGCAGCCCCAGCATTTT.

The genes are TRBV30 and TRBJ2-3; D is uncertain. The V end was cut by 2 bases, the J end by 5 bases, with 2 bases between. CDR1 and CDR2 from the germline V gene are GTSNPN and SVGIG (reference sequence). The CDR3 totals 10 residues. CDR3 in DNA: TGTGCCTGGAGTCGAGATACGCAGTATTTT. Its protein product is CAWSRDTQYF.

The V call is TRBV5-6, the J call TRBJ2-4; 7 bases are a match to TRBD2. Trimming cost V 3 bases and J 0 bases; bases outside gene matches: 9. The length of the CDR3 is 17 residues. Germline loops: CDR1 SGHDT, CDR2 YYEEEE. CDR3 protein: CASSWGPGLRAKNIQYF. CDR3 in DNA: TGTGCCAGCAGCTGGGGTCCGGGACTACGAGCCAAAAACATTCAGTACTTC.

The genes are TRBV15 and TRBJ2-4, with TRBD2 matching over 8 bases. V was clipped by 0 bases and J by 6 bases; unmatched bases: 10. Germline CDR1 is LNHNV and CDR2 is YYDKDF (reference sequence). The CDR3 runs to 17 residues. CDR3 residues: CATSRDNGAGGRNIQYF. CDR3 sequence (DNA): TGTGCCACCAGCAGAGATAATGGTGCGGGGGGACGAAACATTCAGTACTTC.

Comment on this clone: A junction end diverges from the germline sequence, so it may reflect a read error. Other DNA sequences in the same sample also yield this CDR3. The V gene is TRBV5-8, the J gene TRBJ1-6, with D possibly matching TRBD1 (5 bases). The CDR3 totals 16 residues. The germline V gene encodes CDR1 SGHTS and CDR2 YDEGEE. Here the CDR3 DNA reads TGTGCCAGCAGCTTGTGGCGTGGGGCTTATAATTCCCCCCTCCACTTT. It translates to CASSLWRGAYNSPLHF.

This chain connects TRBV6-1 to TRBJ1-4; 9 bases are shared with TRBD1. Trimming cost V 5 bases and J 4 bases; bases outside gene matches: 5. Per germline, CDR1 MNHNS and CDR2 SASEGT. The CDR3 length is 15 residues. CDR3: CASSINRGLNEKLFF. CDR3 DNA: TGTGCCAGCAGTATAAACAGGGGGCTTAATGAAAAACTGTTTTTT.

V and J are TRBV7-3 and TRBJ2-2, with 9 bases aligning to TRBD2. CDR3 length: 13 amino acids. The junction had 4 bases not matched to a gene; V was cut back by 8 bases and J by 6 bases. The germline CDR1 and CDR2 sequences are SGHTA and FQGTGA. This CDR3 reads CASGTSWAGELFF. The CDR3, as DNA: TGTGCCAGCGGGACTAGCTGGGCCGGGGAGCTGTTTTTT.

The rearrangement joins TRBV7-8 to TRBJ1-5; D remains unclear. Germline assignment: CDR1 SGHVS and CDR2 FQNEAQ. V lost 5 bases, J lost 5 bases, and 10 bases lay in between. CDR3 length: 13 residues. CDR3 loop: CASSLKMDQPQHF. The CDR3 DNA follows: TGTGCCAGCAGCCTAAAAATGGATCAGCCCCAGCATTTT.

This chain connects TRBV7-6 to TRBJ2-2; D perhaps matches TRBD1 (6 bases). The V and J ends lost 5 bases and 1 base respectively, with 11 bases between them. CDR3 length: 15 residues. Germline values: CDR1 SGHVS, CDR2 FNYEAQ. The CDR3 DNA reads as TGTGCCAGCAGCCATCCGGGACAGAACACCGGGGAGCTGTTTTTT. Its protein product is CASSHPGQNTGELFF. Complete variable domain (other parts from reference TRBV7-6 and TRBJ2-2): GAGVSQSPRYKVTKRGQDVALRCDPISGHVSLYWYRQALGQGPEFLTYFNYEAQQDKSGLPNDRFSAERPEGSISTLTIQRTEQRDSAMYRCASSHPGQNTGELFFGEGSRLTVL.